These 8 T cell receptor beta chains came from one sample sequenced in a study of T-cell reconstitution after alpha-beta-depleted transplantation in children. The authors prepared the TCRbeta library with unique molecular identifiers. In TCRdb, the PCR reads were re-called with MiXCR into one record per CDR3 protein. The sample lists 440,000 or so distinct CDR3 sequences, under 13% seen once, with approximately 5% in the top ten. Sequencing was performed on PBMCs from the stem cell graft donor, taken from the stem cell graft. The origin of the receptors is a human donor who donated a stem cell graft to a child with acute myeloid leukemia.

This chain links TRBV18 with TRBJ2-3; TRBD1 or TRBD2 may be the D gene (5 bases each). Looked up from germline, CDR1 is KGHSH and CDR2 is LQKENI. The CDR3 has 16 amino acids. The ends were cut back, 0 bases at V and 2 bases at J, with 12 bases in the middle. The DNA for the CDR3 is TGTGCCAGCTCACCACCTGGGATGGGGACCACAGATACGCAGTATTTT. Its protein is CASSPPGMGTTDTQYF. The complete variable domain, with remaining parts taken from reference TRBV18 and TRBJ2-3, reads NAGVMQNPRHLVRRRGQEARLRCSPMKGHSHVYWYRQLPEEGLKFMVYLQKENIIDESGMPKERFSAEFPKEGPSILRIQQVVRGDSAAYFCASSPPGMGTTDTQYFGPGTRLTVL.

This clonotype was found a few times. The chain uses TRBV20-1 and TRBJ2-2; TRBD2 matches at 9 bases. Per the germline V gene, CDR1 is DFQATT and CDR2 is SNEGSKA (reference sequence). V dropped 5 bases and J dropped 6; count of bases not matched to a gene: 13. The CDR3 covers 16 residues. The CDR3 region is CSAEATSGLRSGELFF. The DNA of the CDR3 is TGCAGTGCTGAAGCTACTAGCGGGCTAAGGTCCGGGGAGCTGTTTTTT.

This clonotype was counted ten times or more. The junction departs from germline at one end; a sequencing error may be responsible. The chain recombines TRBV5-1 with TRBJ2-5; D not certain. The CDR3 consists of 11 residues. In germline, CDR1 is SGHRS, CDR2 YFSETQ. Here the CDR3 reads CASSLQETQYF. CDR3 sequence (DNA): TGTGCCAGCAGTCTCCAAGAGACCCAGTACTTC.

J is TRBJ1-5 and V is TRBV5-1; 8 nucleotides match TRBD1. V lost 3 bases, J lost 6 bases, and 8 bases stayed unmatched. This CDR3 has 15 residues. Germline lookup yields CDR1 SGHRS and CDR2 YFSETQ. CDR3 sequence: CASSWTGLEGQPQHF. The CDR3 region has the DNA TGCGCCAGCAGCTGGACAGGGTTGGAAGGTCAGCCCCAGCATTTT.

The rearrangement links TRBV30 to TRBJ1-1; maybe TRBD1 (6 bases). The CDR3 runs to 11 residues. Germline CDR1 reads GTSNPN; CDR2 reads SVGIG (reference sequence). Trimming pared 2 bases from V and 10 bases from J, leaving 11 bases between. In nucleotides, the CDR3 is TGTGCCTGGAGTTTTGAGGGGGGAGCTTTCTTT. Its translation is CAWSFEGGAFF. The full variable domain, in which reference TRBV30 and TRBJ1-1 provide the parts outside the CDR3, is SQTIHQWPATLVQPVGSPLSLECTVEGTSNPNLYWYRQAAGRGLQLLFYSVGIGQISSEVPQNLSASRPQDRQFILSSKKLLLSDSGFYLCAWSFEGGAFFGQGTRLTVV.

The CDR3 region has the DNA TGTGCCAGCAGTCTCGGACAGGGCTGGACTAACAGGGCTTTCTTT. Residues: CASSLGQGWTNRAFF. V is TRBV12-3 or TRBV12-4 and J is TRBJ1-1; 8 bases align to TRBD1. V lost 5 bases, J lost 11 bases, and 16 bases stayed unmatched. The CDR3 is 15 residues long.

A few counts support this clonotype. The V and J genes are TRBV20-1 and TRBJ2-5; 9 bases agree with TRBD2. The CDR3 runs 16 residues. Germline V gene lookup returns CDR1 DFQATT and CDR2 SNEGSKA (reference sequence). V was clipped by 5 bases and J by 4 bases; unmatched bases: 14. CDR3 DNA sequence: TGCAGTGCTGGAGCTAGCGGGGACTGGGTCGGAGAGACCCAGTACTTC. This encodes CSAGASGDWVGETQYF.

The chain couples TRBV9 to TRBJ2-5; D is uncertain. CDR1 and CDR2 (germline): SGDLS, YYNGEE. Trimming took 4 bases from V and 5 from J, leaving 12 bases between them. This CDR3 is built from 13 residues. The CDR3 loop is CASSSDPRETQYF. DNA for the CDR3: TGTGCCAGCAGCTCCGACCCGAGGGAGACCCAGTACTTC.